This T cell receptor beta chain was identified in a study of shared clonotypes between healthy human individuals (dated by TCRdb to about 2020). Background for the entire study: The cohort comprised a couple of women and three men aged 18 to 49 years. For each donor, CD4 naive and CD4 memory were each given three plates, CD8 naive was given two plates, and CD8 memory was given one plate. To estimate repertoire size and how much clonotypes are shared between individuals, the study performed deep sequencing of blood TCR repertoires from a few healthy adults. Different laboratories and diverse techniques were used to prepare libraries and sequence TCR repertoires, to increase sequencing depth and limit assay-specific biases. Each donor's leukapheresis produced roughly between roughly 0.85 and 9.5 billion PBMCs. Study-wide findings and limitations: Naive subsets generally had larger estimated clonotype richness than memory subsets. Because the study included a small number of donors, the genetic and exposure-history diversity represented was limited. About 4.5% of naive CD4, approximately 3.7% of naive CD8, 2.3% of memory CD4, and 0.35% to 0.5% of memory CD8 clonotypes were shared across four donors. Only blood was sampled, and tissue TCR repertoires likely differ from those in blood. Pairwise subsampling led to the expectation that sequencing depth would affect the degree of clonotype sharing among donors. Incomplete sequencing was indicated by rarefaction of sorted-subset datasets, despite the large sequencing depth. Compared with non-shared clonotypes, the clonotypes found in all four sorted-subset donors had higher generation probabilities.

TCR CDR3 regions were amplified from genomic DNA by multiplex PCR using the deep immunoSEQ assay. Extracted genomic DNA from each cell subset was spread evenly across all wells of several immunoSEQ 96-well plates, with each plate serving as a replicate. For sorted subsets, 200 to 250 ng of genomic DNA, equivalent to 30,000 or so T cell genomes, went into each replicate PCR. Purified libraries were quantified with a Qubit 3.0 fluorometer, sized on a Bioanalyzer 2100, and re-quantified with the KAPA Library Quantification kit. Every immunoSEQ 96-well plate was sequenced on a dedicated single-read 150-cycle Illumina NextSeq 550 flow cell. The authors' pipeline ran thus. Because only junctional sequences without quality scores were contained in the immunoSEQ output, filtering matching that applied to full-length reads could not be performed. To assign V/J genes and CDR3, sequences were annotated using PyIR, a Python wrapper for IgBLAST v1.9, with IMGT germline references. Any read was removed if the V/J assignment was weak (E-value above 1e-6), the CDR3 was missing, or the read contained stop codons, out-of-frame junctions, or ambiguous translated residues. A V3J clonotype was defined by an identical inferred V gene, J gene, and CDR3 amino acid sequence. The percentage overlap between two repertoires was calculated by dividing the number of shared unique clonotypes by the size of the smaller repertoire. RTK rarefaction, the Chao1 estimator, and Recon v2.1 estimates of unobserved clonotypes were used to assess repertoire richness. OLGA was used to compute generation probabilities for all TCRbeta clonotypes that the gDNA method yielded from a handful of donors. TCRdb's version of the immuneACCESS table is confined to in-frame rearrangements and falls short of the full clone set. An unresolved V gene accounts for under half of the shortfall where checked; the remainder is of unknown origin. The V and J calls and clone size are taken from that table; D and trimming were inferred from the DNA. In all, the sample holds approximately 640,000 clones, and around 72% of those were seen once. The biggest ten clones account for 1.8% of the sample.

Concerning this clone: Its recognized antigen is unknown. Nothing much larger sits one base from this clone, and base qualities are not available.

The CDR3 runs 14 amino acids, cysteine and phenylalanine included. Kept here is only the CDR3 DNA, which spans 42 bases and is read in frame from base 1. A distance of 5 bases separates the germline ends of V and J, which lose 1 base and 4 bases respectively. CDR1 and CDR2 (LNHNV, YYDKDF) derive from the germline V gene (reference sequence). Healthy HIV-negative adults with no recently reported acute infections or vaccinations were included as donors. Every donor was a Caucasian adult residing in Nashville, Tennessee, USA. Magnetic negative selection was used to enrich CD4+ T cells, after which naive cells were positively selected on CD45RA and the negative fraction became the memory subset. Blood was collected by leukapheresis, and PBMCs were isolated by Ficoll-Histopaque density gradient centrifugation and then cryopreserved in liquid nitrogen vapor phase. Analytical flow cytometry was used to check the purity and quantity of each magnetically sorted T cell population. Genomic DNA was isolated from every sorted fraction and measured by UV absorbance on a Nanodrop 2000c.

The sequenced sample consisted of memory CD4+ T cells sorted from blood. The sample's cell subset or site label is to be understood as: CD45RA-negative fraction. This clonotype originated in a woman in her thirties in good health. The chain was built from TRBV15 and TRBJ2-6; the D gene cannot be named for sure. The CDR3 region reads CATSRGSGANVLTF. The sequenced DNA: TGTGCCACCAGCAGAGGCTCCGGGGCCAACGTCCTGACTTTC.